The present T cell receptor (beta chain) was sequenced within a study of Graves' ophthalmopathy and Graves' hyperthyroidism. The sample holds many counts of this clonotype. Its antigen is unidentified. Regarding the study as a whole: Most thyroid-expanded clonotypes exceeding 0.001 frequency were also found in blood. Classification of ophthalmopathy versus stable hyperthyroidism by a 13-signature model yielded under 90% sensitivity and around 76% specificity.

RNA transcripts served as template for amplifying TCR beta CDR3 sequences. In the first round, RT-PCR was carried out with HTBI primers, and a multiplex PCR formed the second round. TCRdb re-called the multiplex PCR reads through MiXCR, storing one row per CDR3 protein. Among roughly 50,000 distinct CDR3 sequences listed, 50% to 65% were seen once. The V gene's germline CDR1 is SGHVS and CDR2 FNYEAQ. Trimming cost V 8 bases and J 4 bases, with 21 bases left between them. CDR3 length equals 17 residues. PBMCs were isolated by Ficoll-Paque density gradient centrifugation, using roughly 11 ml of fresh peripheral blood as the starting material.

The chain couples TRBV7-6 to TRBJ2-6; D gene ambiguous. Sequencing was carried out using peripheral blood. This clonotype was obtained from an adult man with Graves' ophthalmopathy. The CDR3 DNA is TGTGCCAGCCGGACGGCCGGGTTCCGGTCGGGGGCCAACGTCCTGACTTTC. It specifies CASRTAGFRSGANVLTF.